One sample yielded the 32 T cell receptor beta chains listed below, sequenced in a study of OX40 agonist ivuxolimab in advanced cancers. TCRdb's table, derived via immunoSEQ multiplex PCR, lists solely in-frame clones and lacks some. The sample includes approximately 70,000 clones, under 95% seen only once; the top ten take approximately 1%. The specimen was CD4+ or CD8+ T cells sorted from blood, collected in a trial of the OX40 agonist ivuxolimab. The receptors here all came from an adult with an advanced solid tumor such as melanoma, head and neck, liver or kidney cancer.

This chain uses TRBV5-1 with TRBJ2-3, with TRBD1 matching 10 bases. The CDR3 is 14 residues long. Trimming removed 4 bases from V and 6 bases from J; junction bases left unmatched: 5. Germline CDR1 reads SGHRS; CDR2 reads YFSETQ. CDR3 in amino acids: CASSPGQGVDTQYF. The CDR3 coding sequence is TGCGCCAGCAGCCCTGGACAGGGGGTGGATACGCAGTATTTT.

The chain links TRBV5-1 to TRBJ2-1, with a tentative D call TRBD2 (5 bases). There are 13 residues in the CDR3. Germline V CDR1 and CDR2: SGHRS, YFSETQ. Trimming took off 3 bases at V and 13 bases at J, with 17 bases between the two ends. The CDR3 spells CASSSGRPPLQFF. The CDR3 coding sequence is TGCGCCAGCAGCTCGGGAAGGCCTCCCCTCCAGTTCTTC.

The genes are TRBV11-2 and TRBJ1-2; D is unresolved. The CDR3 runs 12 residues. The ends were cut back, 4 bases at V and 10 bases at J, with 13 bases in the middle. Germline V gives CDR1 SGHAT, CDR2 FQNNGV. The CDR3 sequence is CASSSSTRFYTF. The CDR3 nucleotides are TGTGCCAGCAGCTCAAGCACACGTTTCTACACCTTC.

The chain couples TRBV15 to TRBJ2-2; TRBD2 matches at 9 bases. The CDR3 is 15 amino acids. The ends lost 4 bases at V and 8 bases at J; junction bases unmatched: 8. The germline V gene has CDR1 LNHNV and CDR2 YYDKDF (reference sequence). The CDR3 DNA follows: TGTGCCACCAGCATGAGGCTAGCGGGATTGGGGGAGCTGTTTTTT. This gives the protein CATSMRLAGLGELFF.

This chain connects TRBV11-2 to TRBJ2-3, with D perhaps matching TRBD1 (5 bases). V dropped 5 bases and J dropped 4 bases, with 22 bases sitting between them. The germline gives CDR1 SGHAT, CDR2 FQNNGV. The CDR3 extends over 17 amino acids. The CDR3 DNA follows: TGTGCCAGCAGCCCCGACTTAGCTTGGGGCACTCCAGATACGCAGTATTTT. Translated: CASSPDLAWGTPDTQYF. Filled out from reference TRBV11-2 and TRBJ2-3, the complete variable domain reads EAGVAQSPRYKIIEKRQSVAFWCNPISGHATLYWYQQILGQGPKLLIQFQNNGVVDDSQLPKDRFSAERLKGVDSTLKIQPAKLEDSAVYLCASSPDLAWGTPDTQYFGPGTRLTVL.

This clone was picked up one time. This chain connects TRBV30 to TRBJ2-1; TRBD2 matches at 7 bases. J gave up 1 base and V 0 bases, and 9 bases lay outside the gene matches. Per the germline V gene, CDR1 is GTSNPN and CDR2 is SVGIG (reference sequence). This CDR3 is built from 17 residues. The CDR3 nucleotides read TGTGCCTGGAGTGTACCCCACGGGACTAAGTCCTACAATGAGCAGTTCTTC. Its protein product is CAWSVPHGTKSYNEQFF.

This rearrangement joins TRBV5-5 to TRBJ1-6, with 7 bases aligning to TRBD1. Germline assignment: CDR1 SGHKS and CDR2 YYEKEE (reference sequence). CDR3 length equals 13 residues. The V and J ends lost 3 bases and 13 bases, in that order; junction bases with no gene match: 7. The CDR3 bases are TGTGCCAGCAGCTCGCGACAGGGCGTGCCCCTCCACTTT. Residues: CASSSRQGVPLHF.

The genes are TRBV18 and TRBJ2-1; 7 nucleotides line up with TRBD1. The CDR3 consists of 14 residues. Looked up from germline, CDR1 is KGHSH and CDR2 is LQKENI. J was trimmed by 6 bases and V by 1 base; bases with no gene match: 3. The CDR3 here is CASSPQTGSNEQFF. In DNA, the CDR3 is TGTGCCAGCTCACCACAGACAGGGTCCAATGAGCAGTTCTTC. Drawing the rest from reference TRBV18 and TRBJ2-1, the complete variable domain is NAGVMQNPRHLVRRRGQEARLRCSPMKGHSHVYWYRQLPEEGLKFMVYLQKENIIDESGMPKERFSAEFPKEGPSILRIQQVVRGDSAAYFCASSPQTGSNEQFFGPGTRLTVL.

The V call is TRBV5-6, the J call TRBJ2-3; D may be TRBD2 (6 bases). CDR3 length equals 13 residues. V was clipped by 7 bases and J by 1 base, with 10 bases between them. Germline V gives CDR1 SGHDT, CDR2 YYEEEE. The CDR3 region is CASRWRGTDTQYF. CDR3 DNA: TGTGCCAGCCGCTGGAGGGGCACAGATACGCAGTATTTT.

The chain links TRBV7-3 to TRBJ2-3; D is ambiguous. Trimming removed 5 bases at V and 2 bases at J, with 11 bases between. CDR1 and CDR2 (germline): SGHTA, FQGTGA. The CDR3 loop spans 14 amino acids. CDR3 sequence (DNA): TGTGCCAGCAGCCCAAACTTTCCCACAGATACGCAGTATTTT. Translated, it gives CASSPNFPTDTQYF.

The chain employs TRBV12-5 and TRBJ2-1; D may be TRBD2 (6 bases). The CDR3 sequence is 14 residues long. With 1 base removed from V and 4 bases from J, the gap between germline ends came to 8 bases. CDR1 LGHNT and CDR2 FRNRAP come from the germline V gene. CDR3 protein: CASGLGGAYNEQFF. In nucleotides, the CDR3 is TGTGCTAGTGGTTTGGGCGGGGCGTACAATGAGCAGTTCTTC.

The V and J genes are TRBV7-9 and TRBJ2-7; 9 bases are shared with TRBD1. CDR1 and CDR2 from the germline V gene are SEHNR and FQNEAQ (reference sequence). CDR3 length: 17 amino acids. The J segment lost 3 bases and the V segment lost 5 bases, leaving 14 bases of the junction unmatched. The CDR3 is CASSKVLGGTGNYEQYF. The CDR3 DNA sequence: TGTGCCAGCAGCAAAGTCCTTGGGGGGACAGGGAACTACGAGCAGTACTTC. The full variable domain, completed using reference TRBV7-9 and TRBJ2-7, is DTGVSQNPRHKITKRGQNVTFRCDPISEHNRLYWYRQTLGQGPEFLTYFQNEAQLEKSRLLSDRFSAERPKGSFSTLEIQRTEQGDSAMYLCASSKVLGGTGNYEQYFGPGTRLTVT.

The chain carries TRBV6-5 and TRBJ2-4, with TRBD1 as a possible D gene (5 bases). Germline V gene sequence: CDR1 MNHEY, CDR2 SVGAGI. The CDR3 runs 16 residues. Deletions cut 2 bases from V and 0 bases from J, with 11 bases between. The CDR3 loop is CASSYPTALAKNIQYF. The CDR3 DNA follows: TGTGCCAGCAGTTACCCGACAGCCTTAGCCAAAAACATTCAGTACTTC.

The chain uses TRBV5-4 and TRBJ2-1; 9 bases match TRBD2. V trimming: 8 bases; J trimming: 8 bases; junction bases outside the gene matches: 11. The CDR3 is 14 amino acids. Germline CDR1 reads SGHNT; CDR2 reads YYREEE (reference sequence). The CDR3 bases are TGTGCCAGTTTCCCTAGCGGGGTTAAGGATGAGCAGTTCTTC. This gives the protein CASFPSGVKDEQFF.

The chain carries TRBV6-5 and TRBJ1-2; TRBD1 agrees at 10 bases. The CDR3 sequence is 14 residues long. Germline V lookup: CDR1 MNHEY, CDR2 SVGAGI. Germline trimming cut 7 bases from V and 6 bases from J; bases unmatched to any gene: 8. CDR3 nucleotides: TGTGCCAGCAATGGGGACAGGGGACCTCATGGCTACACCTTC. Translated: CASNGDRGPHGYTF.

This chain uses TRBV5-1 with TRBJ2-3; 8 bases agree with TRBD2. With V trimmed by 4 bases and J by 0 bases, 7 bases remained unmatched. Germline values: CDR1 SGHRS, CDR2 YFSETQ. The CDR3 sequence is 16 residues long. CDR3 region: CASSPYSGTSTDTQYF. The CDR3 DNA is TGCGCCAGCAGCCCCTATAGCGGGACTAGCACAGATACGCAGTATTTT.

The chain has TRBV10-3 and TRBJ2-7; a possible D gene is TRBD1 (5 bases). CDR1 ENHRY and CDR2 SYGVKD come from the germline V gene. V dropped 0 bases and J dropped 4 bases, with 10 bases sitting between them. CDR3 length: 14 residues. The CDR3 nucleotides are TGTGCCATCAGTGAGTCCCAGGGAAGGTACGAGCAGTACTTC. It codes for CAISESQGRYEQYF.

The chain employs TRBV5-1 and TRBJ2-7, with 9 bases matching TRBD1. V shed 0 bases, J shed 2 bases, and the junction held 3 bases outside the gene matches. The CDR3 is 15 residues long. Germline loops: CDR1 SGHRS, CDR2 YFSETQ. CDR3 region: CASSLAGTGPYEQYF. The CDR3 bases are TGCGCCAGCAGCTTGGCCGGGACAGGGCCCTACGAGCAGTACTTC.

The chain recombines TRBV30 with TRBJ2-4, with 7 bases aligning to TRBD2. The V gene's germline CDR1 is GTSNPN and CDR2 SVGIG (reference sequence). The CDR3 loop spans 12 amino acids. Trimming cost V 5 bases and J 9 bases; bases outside gene matches: 7. DNA for the CDR3: TGTGCCTGGGGACTAGGTCGTGGCATTCAGTACTTC. Its protein product is CAWGLGRGIQYF.

The chain combines TRBV6-5 with TRBJ2-7; TRBD1 aligns across 7 bases. The CDR3 covers 12 residues. V was pared by 8 bases and J by 6 bases, with 7 bases of the junction left unmatched. The germline gives CDR1 MNHEY, CDR2 SVGAGI. CDR3 residues: CASSWAGGEQYF. In DNA form, the CDR3 reads TGTGCCAGCTCGTGGGCAGGGGGCGAGCAGTACTTC.

This chain uses TRBV19 with TRBJ2-5; 7 bases fit TRBD1. Germline loops: CDR1 LNHDA, CDR2 SQIVND (reference sequence). The CDR3 loop spans 14 amino acids. V shed 3 bases, J shed 3 bases, and the junction held 4 bases outside the gene matches. CDR3 nucleotides: TGTGCCAGTAGTATCGACAGGGCGAAAGAGACCCAGTACTTC. This sequence encodes CASSIDRAKETQYF.

With respect to this clone: Other DNA sequences in this sample translate to the same CDR3. This chain joins TRBV7-3 and TRBJ2-2, with TRBD1 identical over 8 bases. The CDR3 covers 15 residues. The germline V gene has CDR1 SGHTA and CDR2 FQGTGA. J gave up 1 base and V 5 bases, and 3 bases lay outside the gene matches. CDR3 coding DNA: TGTGCCAGCAGCCTCGGGACAGGGAACACCGGGGAGCTGTTTTTT. Translation gives CASSLGTGNTGELFF. The full variable domain, its missing parts supplied by reference TRBV7-3 and TRBJ2-2, is GAGVSQTPSNKVTEKGKYVELRCDPISGHTALYWYRQSLGQGPEFLIYFQGTGAADDSGLPNDRFFAVRPEGSVSTLKIQRTERGDSAVYLCASSLGTGNTGELFFGEGSRLTVL.

The chain's CDR3 is CASSAGTGTGELFF. CDR3 DNA sequence: TGTGCCAGCAGCGCCGGGACAGGGACCGGGGAGCTGTTTTTT. V gene TRBV9 combines with J gene TRBJ2-2, with 9 nucleotides matching TRBD1. V shed 3 bases and J 5 bases; nucleotides not matched to a gene: 2. CDR1 is SGDLS, CDR2 YYNGEE, per germline. The CDR3 sequence is 14 residues long.

The chain couples TRBV7-8 to TRBJ2-7, with TRBD1 matching 10 bases. Germline V gene data show CDR1 as SGHVS and CDR2 as FQNEAQ. Trimming removed 3 bases from V and 5 bases from J; junction bases left unmatched: 4. The CDR3 consists of 14 residues. The CDR3 sequence is CASSFGTGENEQYF. The CDR3 DNA reads TGTGCCAGCAGCTTTGGGACAGGGGAGAACGAGCAGTACTTC.

The chain links TRBV29-1 to TRBJ1-2; TRBD1 matches at 7 bases. V shed 4 bases and J 11 bases; nucleotides not matched to a gene: 10. The CDR3 has 12 residues. Germline CDR1 and CDR2: SQVTM and ANQGSEA. CDR3 DNA: TGCAGCGTTGTCCGGGACAGTGGGTTTTACACCTTC. This sequence encodes CSVVRDSGFYTF. Full variable domain (outside the CDR3, taken from reference TRBV29-1 and TRBJ1-2): SAVISQKPSRDICQRGTSLTIQCQVDSQVTMMFWYRQQPGQSLTLIATANQGSEATYESGFVIDKFPISRPNLTFSTLTVSNMSPEDSSIYLCSVVRDSGFYTFGSGTRLTVV.

This rearrangement joins TRBV19 to TRBJ1-2; unclear D gene. V was shortened by 6 bases and J by 2 bases, with 16 bases between the two germline ends. Germline V gives CDR1 LNHDA, CDR2 SQIVND (reference sequence). There are 15 residues in the CDR3. CDR3: CASRMVGGKNYGYTF. The CDR3 DNA sequence: TGTGCCAGTAGAATGGTGGGTGGGAAGAACTATGGCTACACCTTC.

The rearrangement uses TRBV18 and TRBJ1-1, with 9 bases that match TRBD1. J was trimmed by 2 bases and V by 1 base; bases with no gene match: 5. The length of the CDR3 is 16 residues. From germline, CDR1 is KGHSH and CDR2 LQKENI. This chain's CDR3 is CASSPQRQGVNTEAFF. For the CDR3, the DNA is TGTGCCAGCTCACCACAGAGACAGGGGGTCAACACTGAAGCTTTCTTT.

J is TRBJ2-1 and V is TRBV7-3; the match to TRBD2 covers 7 bases. The CDR3 runs to 15 residues. CDR1 and CDR2 from the germline V gene are SGHTA and FQGTGA. The junction had 8 bases not matched to a gene; V was cut back by 4 bases and J by 5 bases. CDR3 residues: CASSSIGLDNNEQFF. The CDR3 region has the DNA TGTGCCAGCAGCTCCATTGGACTAGACAACAATGAGCAGTTCTTC.

This clone was found once. J is TRBJ1-5 and V is TRBV27; maybe TRBD1 (5 bases). Trimming stripped 2 bases from V and 3 bases from J, with 11 bases between. The CDR3 is made up of 15 amino acids. The germline CDR1 and CDR2 sequences are MNHEY and SMNVEV (reference sequence). In DNA, the CDR3 is TGTGCCAGCAGTTTAGGCGGACAACCCAATCAGCCCCAGCATTTT. Its protein is CASSLGGQPNQPQHF.

This sequence joins TRBV5-6 and TRBJ2-5; the D gene is possibly TRBD2 (6 bases). This CDR3 is 14 amino acids long. Trimming took off 2 bases at V and 4 bases at J, with 12 bases between the two ends. Germline CDR1 SGHDT, CDR2 YYEEEE. Here the CDR3 reads CASSFGQGLETQYF. The DNA for the CDR3 is TGTGCCAGCAGCTTCGGCCAGGGACTAGAGACCCAGTACTTC.

The V call is TRBV6-5, the J call TRBJ1-1; D possibly corresponds to TRBD1 (6 bases). The CDR3 spans 14 residues. V dropped 4 bases and J dropped 4 bases, with 13 bases sitting between them. Germline loops: CDR1 MNHEY, CDR2 SVGAGI. The CDR3 loop is CASSSTGLVTEAFF. In nucleotides, the CDR3 is TGTGCCAGCAGTTCCACAGGGTTGGTCACTGAAGCTTTCTTT.

The V and J genes are TRBV20-1 and TRBJ1-4; no definite D call. CDR1 is DFQATT and CDR2 is SNEGSKA in the germline V gene (reference sequence). V shed 8 bases and J shed 4 bases, with 8 bases lying between them. The CDR3 contains 11 residues. The CDR3, as DNA: TGCAGTTCCACCTATAATGAAAAACTGTTTTTT. Protein product: CSSTYNEKLFF.